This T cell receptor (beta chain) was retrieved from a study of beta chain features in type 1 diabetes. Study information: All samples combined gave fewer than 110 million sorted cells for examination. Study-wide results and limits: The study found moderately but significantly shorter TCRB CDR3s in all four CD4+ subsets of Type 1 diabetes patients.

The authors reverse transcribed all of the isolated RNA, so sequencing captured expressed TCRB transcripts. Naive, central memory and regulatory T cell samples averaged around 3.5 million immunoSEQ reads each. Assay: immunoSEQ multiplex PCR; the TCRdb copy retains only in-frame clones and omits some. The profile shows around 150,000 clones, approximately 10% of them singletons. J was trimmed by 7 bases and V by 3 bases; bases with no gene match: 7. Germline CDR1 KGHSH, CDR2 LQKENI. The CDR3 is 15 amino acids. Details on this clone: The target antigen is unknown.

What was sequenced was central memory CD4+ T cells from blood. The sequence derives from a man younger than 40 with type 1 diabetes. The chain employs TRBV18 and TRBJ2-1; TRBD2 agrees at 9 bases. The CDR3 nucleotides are TGTGCCAGCTCACCCCCGAGCAGCGGGAGGAATGAGCAGTTCTTC. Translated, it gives CASSPPSSGRNEQFF.